This T cell receptor beta chain derives from a study of graft-versus-host responses after intestinal transplantation. Study overall: Recipients had multivisceral, liver-intestinal, or isolated intestinal transplants. Every recipient had anti-thymocyte globulin induction and roughly three years of tacrolimus plus steroids. Study-level results: Patients who carried graft-donor T cell macrochimerism also had high graft-versus-host to host-versus-graft clonal ratios in their allografts.

Profiling relied on immunoSEQ multiplex PCR, and the TCRdb table lists in-frame clones only, not all of them. Of 57,000 or so clones in the sample, roughly 89% were seen once. A word on this clone: Its antigen is as yet unknown.

Deletions cut 3 bases from V and 6 bases from J, with 15 bases between. Germline V gene lookup returns CDR1 LNHDA and CDR2 SQIVND (reference sequence). The CDR3 is 15 amino acids. The J gene is TRBJ1-5, the V gene TRBV19, with D maybe TRBD1 (6 bases). This receptor was identified in a human patient who received an intestinal transplant, so some T cells may come from the graft donor. The sequenced sample was PBMCs, obtained roughly 120 days after intestinal transplantation. For the CDR3, the DNA is TGTGCCAGTAGTATTAATGGGGGCCTGCGTCAGCCCCAGCATTTT. As protein: CASSINGGLRQPQHF. Filled out from reference TRBV19 and TRBJ1-5, the complete variable domain reads DGGITQSPKYLFRKEGQNVTLSCEQNLNHDAMYWYRQDPGQGLRLIYYSQIVNDFQKGDIAEGYSVSREKKESFPLTVTSAQKNPTAFYLCASSINGGLRQPQHFGDGTRLSIL.